The 25 T cell receptor beta chains reported below all come from one sample, sequenced in a study of T-cell reconstitution after alpha-beta-depleted transplantation in children. Unique molecular identifiers tagged the TCRbeta library. TCRdb itself ran the PCR reads through MiXCR, one entry per CDR3 protein. The table lists around 500,000 distinct CDR3 sequences, 9.5% to 15% of them singletons. The material sequenced was PBMCs from the stem cell graft donor, taken from the stem cell graft. Every receptor here comes from a human donor who donated a stem cell graft to a child with combined immunodeficiency.

The chain is built from TRBV4-1 and TRBJ1-3, with D hard to call. V shed 0 bases and J shed 1 base, with 16 bases lying between them. The CDR3 consists of 18 residues. Germline V gives CDR1 MGHRA, CDR2 YSYEKL. The CDR3: CASSQDQRIRRSGNTIYF. The CDR3 region has the DNA TGCGCCAGCAGCCAAGATCAACGTATTCGGAGGTCTGGAAACACCATATATTTT.

The table lists this clonotype with a few counts. The chain recombines TRBV30 with TRBJ2-2, with 7 bases identical to TRBD2. Germline assignment: CDR1 GTSNPN and CDR2 SVGIG (reference sequence). J lost 7 bases, V lost 5 bases, and 10 bases had no gene match. The CDR3 consists of 14 residues. CDR3 nucleotide sequence: TGTGCCTGGGTTCGACGGGAGGTGAGCGGGGAGCTGTTTTTT. Translating it yields CAWVRREVSGELFF.

This chain links TRBV12-3 or TRBV12-4 with TRBJ2-2; tentatively, D is TRBD2 (6 bases). The CDR3 loop spans 15 amino acids. Trimming stripped 3 bases from V and 3 bases from J, with 11 bases between. The CDR3 DNA sequence: TGTGCCAGCAGTTTCCCCGGGACTTACACCGGGGAGCTGTTTTTT. This encodes CASSFPGTYTGELFF.

The chain carries TRBV10-3 and TRBJ1-6, with TRBD1 matching 7 bases. CDR1 is ENHRY and CDR2 is SYGVKD in the germline V gene. With 6 bases clipped from V and 7 bases from J, the junction kept 6 bases outside the gene matches. The CDR3 length is 14 residues. As DNA, the CDR3 is TGTGCCATCAGGAGGGGACAGCAGAATTCACCCCTCCACTTT. As protein: CAIRRGQQNSPLHF.

This clonotype was counted ten times or more. This chain links TRBV29-1 with TRBJ1-2; tentative D call: TRBD1 (5 bases). This CDR3 contains 13 residues. Germline assignment: CDR1 SQVTM and CDR2 ANQGSEA. V was cut by 6 bases and J by 4 bases, with 15 bases left in between. Here the CDR3 DNA reads TGCAGCGTCCAGCTCCAGGGCTTCTATGGCTACACCTTC. Translating it yields CSVQLQGFYGYTF.

This clonotype was recorded a few times. The chain employs TRBV11-3 and TRBJ2-1, with TRBD1 identical over 8 bases. This CDR3 contains 12 residues. The V gene end was trimmed by 5 bases and the J gene end by 9 bases; junction bases not matched to a gene: 3. The V gene's germline CDR1 is SGHNT and CDR2 YENEEA. CDR3 nucleotides: TGTGCCAGCAGCACCGGGACAGGTGAGCAGTTCTTC. It encodes CASSTGTGEQFF.

The rearrangement links TRBV4-3 to TRBJ2-7; 8 bases fit TRBD1. The V segment lost 0 bases and the J segment 11 bases; nucleotides outside the gene matches: 6. This CDR3 spans 13 amino acids. Germline CDR1 is LGHNA and CDR2 is YSLEER. CDR3 residues: CASSQDEDREKYF. The CDR3 DNA sequence: TGCGCCAGCAGCCAAGATGAGGACAGGGAGAAGTACTTC.

Here the CDR3 DNA reads TGTGCCAGCAGCCCGGACGGGGGTTCTGGAAACACCATATATTTT. Its translation is CASSPDGGSGNTIYF. The chain uses TRBV7-2 and TRBJ1-3; maybe TRBD1 (5 bases). The germline CDR1 and CDR2 sequences are SGHTA and FQGNSA. Trimming removed 5 bases from V and 1 base from J, with 12 bases in between. The CDR3 loop spans 15 amino acids.

This clonotype has more than one count but fewer than ten. The chain couples TRBV4-2 to TRBJ2-7, with 8 positions matching TRBD1. This CDR3 spans 15 amino acids. In germline, CDR1 is LGHNA, CDR2 YNFKEQ. Trimming at V came to 1 base and at J to 6 bases, leaving 8 bases not matched to a gene. The CDR3 loop reads CASSQGQGAMGEQYF. Here the CDR3 DNA reads TGTGCCAGCAGCCAAGGCCAGGGGGCTATGGGCGAGCAGTACTTC.

Many counts were recorded for this clonotype. The chain links TRBV15 to TRBJ2-7; D gene unclear. The CDR3 runs to 15 residues. V was cut by 0 bases and J by 1 base, with 10 bases left in between. In germline, CDR1 is LNHNV, CDR2 YYDKDF (reference sequence). The DNA for the CDR3 is TGTGCCACCAGCAGAGATATCGGTGTTTCCTACGAGCAGTACTTC. Translated, it gives CATSRDIGVSYEQYF.

This clonotype was observed a few times. The DNA of the CDR3 is TGCGCCAGCAGCCCGAGGGGCAGTCCAGACTACGAGCAGTACTTC. Its translation is CASSPRGSPDYEQYF. This chain connects TRBV5-1 to TRBJ2-7; D is tentatively TRBD1 or TRBD2 (5 bases each). Per the germline V gene, CDR1 is SGHRS and CDR2 is YFSETQ. There are 15 residues in the CDR3. V dropped 4 bases and J dropped 3 bases, with 17 bases sitting between them. Together with reference TRBV5-1 and TRBJ2-7, the CDR3 gives the full variable domain: KAGVTQTPRYLIKTRGQQVTLSCSPISGHRSVSWYQQTPGQGLQFLFEYFSETQRNKGNFPGRFSGRQFSNSRSEMNVSTLELGDSALYLCASSPRGSPDYEQYFGPGTRLTVT.

The table lists this clonotype with many counts. The chain employs TRBV5-6 and TRBJ2-2, with D tentatively TRBD1 or TRBD2 (5 bases each). This CDR3 comprises 13 residues. V was clipped by 5 bases and J by 5 bases, with 10 bases between them. Germline CDR1 SGHDT, CDR2 YYEEEE. DNA of the CDR3: TGTGCCAGCAGGATATGGGGGACCGGGGAGCTGTTTTTT. This codes for CASRIWGTGELFF.

The chain joins TRBV18 to TRBJ1-2; D is unresolved. CDR1 and CDR2 from the germline V gene are KGHSH and LQKENI. The V end lost 1 base, the J end lost 4 bases, and 16 bases lay between the germline ends. The CDR3 consists of 16 residues. CDR3 sequence: CASSPLSGVAAYGYTF. The CDR3 nucleotides are TGTGCCAGCTCACCACTTTCAGGAGTTGCAGCCTATGGCTACACCTTC.

CDR3 region: CASSFKVSGGELFF. The CDR3 DNA reads as TGTGCCAGCAGCTTTAAGGTTTCAGGCGGGGAGCTGTTTTTT. The J gene is TRBJ2-2, the V gene TRBV7-2, with no clear D. With 3 bases removed from V and 7 bases from J, the gap between germline ends came to 12 bases. The CDR3 spans 14 residues. Germline assignment: CDR1 SGHTA and CDR2 FQGNSA.

This clonotype has more than one count but fewer than ten. V is TRBV7-2 and J is TRBJ2-5; D uncertain. V lost 2 bases and J 5 bases, leaving 9 bases between the germline ends. CDR3 length equals 13 residues. Germline-derived CDR1 and CDR2 are SGHTA and FQGNSA. The CDR3 is CASSLPVMETQYF. CDR3 in DNA: TGTGCCAGCAGCTTACCGGTGATGGAGACCCAGTACTTC.

This clonotype was detected a few times. The chain has TRBV20-1 and TRBJ2-5, with 8 bases fitting TRBD2. Germline CDR1 is DFQATT and CDR2 is SNEGSKA (reference sequence). Trimming at V came to 3 bases and at J to 4 bases, leaving 4 bases not matched to a gene. CDR3 size: 13 residues. This CDR3 is CSASGTRGETQYF. In DNA form, the CDR3 reads TGCAGTGCTAGTGGGACTAGAGGAGAGACCCAGTACTTC.

The chain recombines TRBV7-3 with TRBJ2-1; TRBD1 aligns across 10 bases. Germline V gene lookup returns CDR1 SGHTA and CDR2 FQGTGA. After removal of 1 base from V and 6 bases from J, the junction contained 0 bases not matched to a gene. The CDR3 is 14 residues long. CDR3 sequence reads: CASSLRTGGNEQFF. The CDR3 coding sequence is TGTGCCAGCAGCTTAAGGACAGGGGGCAATGAGCAGTTCTTC.

This chain joins TRBV15 and TRBJ2-7; TRBD2 might be the D (6 bases). The CDR3 is 12 amino acids. Germline V gives CDR1 LNHNV, CDR2 YYDKDF (reference sequence). The V end was cut by 9 bases, the J end by 6 bases, with 15 bases between. CDR3 coding DNA: TGTGCCACTCAGATACTGGGGGGCGAGCAGTACTTC. Translating gives CATQILGGEQYF. The full variable domain, rest sourced from reference TRBV15 and TRBJ2-7, is DAMVIQNPRYQVTQFGKPVTLSCSQTLNHNVMYWYQQKSSQAPKLLFHYYDKDFNNEADTPDNFQSRRPNTSFCFLDIRSPGLGDTAMYLCATQILGGEQYFGPGTRLTVT.

V is TRBV7-6 and J is TRBJ1-5; no clear D. Germline V gene data show CDR1 as SGHVS and CDR2 as FNYEAQ. The length of the CDR3 is 13 residues. Trimming cost V 4 bases and J 7 bases, with 11 bases left between them. CDR3 DNA sequence: TGTGCCAGCAGCTCCTCTACCGGCCAGCCCCAGCATTTT. Its protein is CASSSSTGQPQHF.

This clonotype was observed a few times. This sequence joins TRBV4-3 and TRBJ1-1; D gene unclear. The germline V gene has CDR1 LGHNA and CDR2 YSLEER. V lost 4 bases, J lost 4 bases, and 10 bases lay in between. The CDR3 is 13 amino acids. CDR3 region: CASSRLVSTEAFF. In DNA form, the CDR3 reads TGCGCCAGCAGCCGCCTCGTATCCACTGAAGCTTTCTTT.

The chain is built from TRBV12-3 or TRBV12-4 and TRBJ1-1; TRBD1 agrees at 7 bases. Trimming took 3 bases from V and 4 from J; bases not matched to a gene: 5. The CDR3 is 14 residues long. As DNA, the CDR3 is TGTGCCAGCAGTTTTTACAGGGGTGGCACTGAAGCTTTCTTT. Amino acid sequence: CASSFYRGGTEAFF.

The rearrangement uses TRBV2 and TRBJ2-5; TRBD1 matches 7 bases. Trimming cost V 4 bases and J 3 bases; bases outside gene matches: 20. CDR1 is SNHLY and CDR2 is FYNNEI in the germline V gene. The CDR3 runs to 19 residues. In nucleotides, the CDR3 is TGTGCCAGCAGTGTATCCGACAGGGTTACAGGAATTTGGAAAGAGACCCAGTACTTC. It encodes CASSVSDRVTGIWKETQYF.

This chain uses TRBV7-2 with TRBJ2-2; TRBD2 matches at 10 bases. Germline lookup yields CDR1 SGHTA and CDR2 FQGNSA. The CDR3 length is 17 residues. V lost 4 bases to trimming and J lost 4 bases; unmatched junction nucleotides: 9. The DNA for the CDR3 is TGTGCCAGCAGCTCGAGGGCTTTAGCGGGAGGCACCGGGGAGCTGTTTTTT. Its translation: CASSSRALAGGTGELFF.

In this sample, this clonotype turned up a few times. The chain recombines TRBV12-3 or TRBV12-4 with TRBJ2-7, with 13 bases that match TRBD2. The CDR3 totals 16 residues. V shed 5 bases, J shed 6 bases, and the junction held 10 bases outside the gene matches. The CDR3 reads CASSPQLAGGPGEQYF. CDR3 bases: TGTGCCAGCAGTCCTCAACTAGCGGGAGGGCCGGGCGAGCAGTACTTC.

The V call is TRBV29-1, the J call TRBJ1-4; D gene uncertain. Trimming took off 0 bases at V and 4 bases at J, with 12 bases between the two ends. Germline values: CDR1 SQVTM, CDR2 ANQGSEA. The CDR3 is 15 amino acids. CDR3 amino acids: CSVEDLRSGNEKLFF. In nucleotides, the CDR3 is TGCAGCGTTGAAGATCTTCGTAGTGGTAATGAAAAACTGTTTTTT.